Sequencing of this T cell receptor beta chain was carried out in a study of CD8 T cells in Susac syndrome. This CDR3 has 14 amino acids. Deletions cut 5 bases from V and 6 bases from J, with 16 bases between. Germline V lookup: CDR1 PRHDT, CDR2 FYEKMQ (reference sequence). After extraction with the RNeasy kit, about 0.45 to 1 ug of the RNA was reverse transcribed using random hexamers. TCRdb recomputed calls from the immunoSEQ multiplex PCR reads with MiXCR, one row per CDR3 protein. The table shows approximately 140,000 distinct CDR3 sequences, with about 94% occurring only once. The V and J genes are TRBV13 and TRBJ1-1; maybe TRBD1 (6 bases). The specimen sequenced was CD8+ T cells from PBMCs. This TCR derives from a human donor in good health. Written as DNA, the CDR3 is TGTGCCAGCAGCACCCGGGACATTGTGGCTGAAGCTTTCTTT. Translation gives CASSTRDIVAEAFF.